The clone carrying this T cell receptor beta chain came up a few times. Sequencing used immunoSEQ multiplex PCR; TCRdb keeps in-frame clones, though not all of them. The sample lists about 58,000 clones, approximately 84% occurring once. From germline, CDR1 is LNHNV and CDR2 YYDKDF (reference sequence). V was shortened by 3 bases and J by 1 base, with 9 bases between the two germline ends. CDR3 size: 14 residues. The data stem from a study of blood T cell repertoires in COVID-19. About the study: PBMCs, B-cell-depleted T cells, or T cells were the source of the cDNA or gDNA that made up the material.

The receptor comes from an elderly man with COVID-19, enrolled during active disease. The chain links TRBV15 to TRBJ1-2; perhaps TRBD1 as D (6 bases). The sequencing sample was made of peripheral blood. This CDR3 reads CATSSNRDNYGYTF. The CDR3 DNA reads as TGTGCCACCAGCAGCAACAGGGATAACTATGGCTACACCTTC.